This entry lists 11 T cell receptor beta chains sequenced from one sample in a study of T cell repertoires in aging, cancer and after chemotherapy. Amplification of TCR beta used genomic DNA extracted from peripheral blood. Rearranged V-D-J TRB sequences were amplified with a mixed TRB-A/B primer pool. A single record per CDR3 protein comes from TCRdb applying MiXCR to the multiplex PCR reads. The sample carries some 4,600 distinct CDR3 sequences, around 26% recorded once. The specimen was blood. The receptors stem from a human donor with a blood cancer.

This clonotype rates as medium-sized. A read error may account for a junction end that differs from germline. CDR3 bases: TGTGCCAGTAGTATGGAGAGGAGCAAAGATACGCAGTATTTT. This codes for CASSMERSKDTQYF. This chain uses TRBV19 with TRBJ2-3, with no clear D. The CDR3 spans 14 residues. From germline, CDR1 is LNHDA and CDR2 SQIVND (reference sequence). Complete variable domain (other parts from reference TRBV19 and TRBJ2-3): DGGITQSPKYLFRKEGQNVTLSCEQNLNHDAMYWYRQDPGQGLRLIYYSQIVNDFQKGDIAEGYSVSREKKESFPLTVTSAQKNPTAFYLCASSMERSKDTQYFGPGTRLTVL.

The rearrangement joins TRBV7-9 to TRBJ2-7, with a possible D match to TRBD2 (5 bases). The CDR3 is 13 residues long. Trimming took 4 bases from V and 6 from J, leaving 13 bases between them. CDR1 SEHNR and CDR2 FQNEAQ come from the germline V gene (reference sequence). The CDR3 coding sequence is TGTGCCAGCAGCTCCAGGACTTCATCCGAGCAGTACTTC. Its protein is CASSSRTSSEQYF.

This clonotype was observed a handful of times. The chain recombines TRBV11-2 with TRBJ1-4; no clear D. Trimming removed 1 base from V and 7 bases from J, with 10 bases in between. Germline CDR1 reads SGHAT; CDR2 reads FQNNGV. CDR3 length: 14 amino acids. This CDR3 reads CASSLGATGEKLFF. CDR3 sequence (DNA): TGTGCCAGCAGCTTAGGGGCAACGGGTGAAAAACTGTTTTTT.

The CDR3 protein is CASSLATGSYEQYF. For the CDR3, the DNA is TGCGCCAGCAGCTTGGCTACGGGGTCCTACGAGCAGTACTTC. V is TRBV5-1 and J is TRBJ2-7, with D tentatively TRBD2 (5 bases). Germline V lookup: CDR1 SGHRS, CDR2 YFSETQ. Trimming shortened V by 0 bases and J by 1 base, and 8 bases separated the two germline ends. The CDR3 consists of 14 residues.

This clonotype was found a few times. The chain links TRBV7-2 to TRBJ1-2, with a weak D call TRBD1 (6 bases). Germline CDR1 and CDR2: SGHTA and FQGNSA. This CDR3 is 14 amino acids long. Trimming cost V 4 bases and J 6 bases, with 15 bases left between them. CDR3 in amino acids: CASSSGGVLNGYTF. CDR3 in DNA: TGTGCCAGCAGCTCCGGGGGCGTCCTTAATGGCTACACCTTC.

The V gene is TRBV12-3 or TRBV12-4, the J gene TRBJ2-3, with 10 bases that match TRBD2. This CDR3 has 16 amino acids. J lost 5 bases, V lost 3 bases, and 8 bases had no gene match. CDR3: CASSFTASGGRDTQYF. The CDR3 DNA follows: TGTGCCAGCAGTTTTACGGCTAGCGGGGGAAGAGATACGCAGTATTTT.

In regard to this clonotype: This may stem from a read error, because a much larger clone lies one nucleotide away. V gene TRBV5-4 combines with J gene TRBJ1-2; no clear D. Germline assignment: CDR1 SGHNT and CDR2 YYREEE (reference sequence). CDR3 length equals 15 residues. The CDR3 region has the DNA TGTGTCAGCAGCCCCCAACCGGGAGGTAACTATGGCTACACCTTC. Translation gives CVSSPQPGGNYGYTF.

V usage is TRBV19 and J usage is TRBJ1-1; TRBD1 matches 7 bases. The length of the CDR3 is 12 residues. Germline-derived CDR1 and CDR2 are LNHDA and SQIVND (reference sequence). The DNA of the CDR3 is TGTGCAGCGGGACAGCTGAACACTGAAGCTTTCTTT. Translating gives CAAGQLNTEAFF.

In this sample, this clonotype turned up a few times. The chain has TRBV12-3 or TRBV12-4 and TRBJ2-1; D might be TRBD2 (5 bases). This CDR3 spans 15 amino acids. V lost 2 bases to trimming and J lost 2 bases, with 10 bases between them. The CDR3 spells CASSLSLAPYNEQFF. The CDR3 DNA follows: TGTGCCAGCAGTTTAAGTCTAGCCCCCTACAATGAGCAGTTCTTC.

This clonotype was seen a few times. This rearrangement joins TRBV30 to TRBJ1-5; TRBD1 might be the D (6 bases). In germline, CDR1 is GTSNPN, CDR2 SVGIG (reference sequence). The CDR3 contains 13 residues. V shed 2 bases and J shed 6 bases, with 11 bases lying between them. CDR3 bases: TGTGCCTGGAGTCTAGGGGGTAGTCAGCCCCAGCATTTT. Residues: CAWSLGGSQPQHF.

The chain carries TRBV20-1 and TRBJ2-1; 11 bases agree with TRBD2. CDR1 and CDR2 from the germline V gene are DFQATT and SNEGSKA (reference sequence). The CDR3 loop spans 15 amino acids. The ends lost 5 bases at V and 2 bases at J; junction bases unmatched: 5. The CDR3 spells CSAATSGSTYNEQFF. The DNA for the CDR3 is TGCAGTGCTGCCACTAGCGGGAGTACCTACAATGAGCAGTTCTTC.